This entry lists 26 T cell receptor beta chains sequenced from one sample in a study of OX40 agonist ivuxolimab in advanced cancers. Clones were sequenced by immunoSEQ multiplex PCR, and TCRdb holds only the in-frame ones, with some missing. The sample has 100,000 to 130,000 clones, more than 85% seen once. Sequencing was performed on CD4+ or CD8+ T cells sorted from blood, taken in a trial of the OX40 agonist ivuxolimab. Receptors were obtained from an adult with an advanced solid tumor such as melanoma, head and neck, liver or kidney cancer.

V gene TRBV30 combines with J gene TRBJ1-3; unclear D gene. The germline V and J ends were trimmed by 4 bases and 0 bases, with 10 bases remaining between them. Germline V CDR1 and CDR2: GTSNPN, SVGIG (reference sequence). This CDR3 has 14 residues. The CDR3 spells CAWTWVDSGNTIYF. CDR3 DNA: TGTGCCTGGACCTGGGTAGACTCTGGAAACACCATATATTTT.

This chain links TRBV5-4 with TRBJ2-5; TRBD2 matches 10 bases. Trimming cost V 2 bases and J 0 bases; bases outside gene matches: 1. This CDR3 comprises 15 residues. CDR1 and CDR2 (germline): SGHNT, YYREEE (reference sequence). The CDR3 DNA reads TGTGCCAGCAGCTTTGGACTAGCGGACCAAGAGACCCAGTACTTC. Its translation is CASSFGLADQETQYF.

The chain has TRBV21-1 and TRBJ2-7; TRBD2, the table's D call, was not compared with the DNA. TRBV21-1 is classified as a pseudogene. CDR3 length: 15 residues. The CDR3 sequence: CASSGLAGCSYEQYF. In DNA form, the CDR3 reads TGTGCCAGCAGCGGACTAGCGGGATGCTCCTACGAGCAGTACTTC.

The V and J genes are TRBV9 and TRBJ1-3, with unresolved D. Trimming pared 3 bases from V and 1 base from J, leaving 8 bases between. In germline, CDR1 is SGDLS, CDR2 YYNGEE. This CDR3 comprises 14 residues. CDR3 coding DNA: TGTGCCAGCAGCGATCACGCTTCTGGAAACACCATATATTTT. Translation: CASSDHASGNTIYF.

The gene calls are TRBV6-5 and TRBJ2-7, with TRBD2 identical over 10 bases. The CDR3 is made up of 15 amino acids. CDR1 and CDR2 (germline): MNHEY, SVGAGI. The J segment lost 4 bases and the V segment lost 6 bases, leaving 9 bases of the junction unmatched. This CDR3 reads CASSRRPTSGYEQYF. The CDR3 DNA is TGTGCCAGCAGCCGACGCCCGACTAGCGGGTACGAGCAGTACTTC.

The chain combines TRBV29-1 with TRBJ2-3; 7 bases match TRBD2. Germline assignment: CDR1 SQVTM and CDR2 ANQGSEA. The trim removed 4 bases at V and 1 base at J, leaving 5 bases unmatched. The CDR3 runs 14 residues. The CDR3 nucleotides are TGCAGCGTTGGCAGGCTAGCGGGCACAGATACGCAGTATTTT. Translation: CSVGRLAGTDTQYF.

The chain combines TRBV7-3 with TRBJ2-3; 7 nucleotides match TRBD1. This CDR3 has 16 amino acids. The V gene's germline CDR1 is SGHTA and CDR2 FQGTGA. The J segment lost 1 base and the V segment lost 5 bases, leaving 9 bases of the junction unmatched. Here the CDR3 reads CASSLSGTARTDTQYF. CDR3 coding DNA: TGTGCCAGCAGCCTCTCCGGGACAGCCCGCACAGATACGCAGTATTTT.

Here the CDR3 reads CASRRDVGGEQYF. The DNA of the CDR3 is TGTGCCAGTCGCCGGGACGTTGGCGGCGAGCAGTACTTC. The V gene is TRBV19, the J gene TRBJ2-7; D might be TRBD1 or TRBD2, each matching 5 bases. Trimming took off 8 bases at V and 6 bases at J, with 17 bases between the two ends. CDR1 LNHDA and CDR2 SQIVND come from the germline V gene (reference sequence). The CDR3 is 13 residues long. Complete variable domain (other parts from reference TRBV19 and TRBJ2-7): DGGITQSPKYLFRKEGQNVTLSCEQNLNHDAMYWYRQDPGQGLRLIYYSQIVNDFQKGDIAEGYSVSREKKESFPLTVTSAQKNPTAFYLCASRRDVGGEQYFGPGTRLTVT.

CDR3 DNA: TGTGCCATCAGTGGAGGGGACGAGACCCAGTACTTC. Its translation is CAISGGDETQYF. The chain has TRBV10-3 and TRBJ2-5; D possibly matches TRBD1 or TRBD2 (5 bases each). This CDR3 has 12 amino acids. Germline V gives CDR1 ENHRY, CDR2 SYGVKD. Between the trimmed V and J ends, which lost 4 bases and 5 bases, there was a span of 8 bases.

This chain uses TRBV6-1 with TRBJ1-5; D gene unclear. The CDR3 runs to 12 residues. Germline lookup yields CDR1 MNHNS and CDR2 SASEGT. Trimming took off 10 bases at V and 9 bases at J, with 16 bases between the two ends. The CDR3 is CATSMISRPQHF. DNA of the CDR3: TGTGCCACTTCAATGATCAGTCGGCCCCAGCATTTT.

The CDR3 reads CASSLFPPDSYGYTF. The CDR3 DNA is TGTGCCAGCAGTTTATTCCCACCCGACAGCTATGGCTACACCTTC. The V call is TRBV27, the J call TRBJ1-2, with a possible D match to TRBD1 (5 bases). The germline V and J ends were trimmed by 1 base and 4 bases, with 13 bases remaining between them. This CDR3 is built from 15 residues. The germline V gene encodes CDR1 MNHEY and CDR2 SMNVEV (reference sequence).

The CDR3 nucleotides are TGTGCCAGCTCGGTCAACAGGACCAACAACCGGCGGGAAACCTACGAGCAGTACTTC. Protein product: CASSVNRTNNRRETYEQYF. The genes are TRBV18 and TRBJ2-7, with a possible D match to TRBD2 (6 bases). The V and J ends lost 6 bases and 2 bases respectively, with 29 bases between them. The CDR3 covers 19 residues. CDR1 is KGHSH and CDR2 is LQKENI in the germline V gene.

The chain couples TRBV6-6 to TRBJ1-5; 10 bases map to TRBD1. This CDR3 comprises 16 residues. Per germline, CDR1 MNHNY and CDR2 SVGAGI (reference sequence). The ends lost 10 bases at V and 2 bases at J; junction bases unmatched: 11. The DNA for the CDR3 is TGTGCCACGCAAACCCGGACAGGGGGGGGCAATCAGCCCCAGCATTTT. Amino acids: CATQTRTGGGNQPQHF.

The chain uses TRBV29-1 and TRBJ2-6; no clear D gene. V gave up 1 base and J gave up 1 base, with 2 bases separating them. The CDR3 sequence is 13 residues long. Germline CDR1 and CDR2: SQVTM and ANQGSEA. CDR3 amino acids: CSVEGSGANVLTF. The CDR3 DNA reads as TGCAGCGTTGAAGGATCTGGGGCCAACGTCCTGACTTTC.

The V gene is TRBV6-5, the J gene TRBJ2-1, with 7 bases fitting TRBD2. With 2 bases clipped from V and 4 bases from J, the junction kept 8 bases outside the gene matches. Germline lookup yields CDR1 MNHEY and CDR2 SVGAGI. This CDR3 spans 16 amino acids. DNA of the CDR3: TGTGCCAGCAGTTACCGCGGGAGCCTGGGGTACAATGAGCAGTTCTTC. Translation: CASSYRGSLGYNEQFF.

The V and J genes are TRBV28 and TRBJ2-1; the D is unclear. CDR1 is MDHEN, CDR2 SYDVKM, per germline. V lost 7 bases and J 9 bases, leaving 7 bases between the germline ends. This CDR3 has 10 residues. Here the CDR3 reads CASMAGEQFF. CDR3 sequence (DNA): TGTGCCAGCATGGCAGGTGAGCAGTTCTTC.

The rearrangement links TRBV7-9 to TRBJ1-3; no definite D call. The CDR3 has 17 residues. With 5 bases removed from V and 1 base from J, the gap between germline ends came to 18 bases. Germline V gene data show CDR1 as SEHNR and CDR2 as FQNEAQ (reference sequence). CDR3 protein: CASSQPLEPRSGNTIYF. The CDR3 nucleotides read TGTGCCAGCAGCCAACCCTTGGAGCCGAGGTCTGGAAACACCATATATTTT.

The genes are TRBV9 and TRBJ2-7; no clear D. Germline CDR1 is SGDLS and CDR2 is YYNGEE. The CDR3 is made up of 15 amino acids. Trimming removed 3 bases at V and 6 bases at J, with 19 bases between. This CDR3 is CASSAIPDPNGEQYF. CDR3 sequence (DNA): TGTGCCAGCAGCGCCATCCCGGACCCCAACGGCGAGCAGTACTTC.

This clone showed up just once. The V call is TRBV28, the J call TRBJ1-5; D remains unclear. CDR1 is MDHEN and CDR2 is SYDVKM in the germline V gene. The CDR3 has 12 amino acids. The CDR3 loop reads CSTHSGNQPQHF. In nucleotides, the CDR3 is TGTTCCACGCACAGCGGCAATCAGCCCCAGCATTTT.

The chain employs TRBV9 and TRBJ2-7, with 10 bases aligning to TRBD2. J was trimmed by 5 bases and V by 4 bases; bases with no gene match: 12. The germline V gene has CDR1 SGDLS and CDR2 YYNGEE. The CDR3 contains 16 residues. CDR3 coding DNA: TGTGCCAGCAGCCCCCGTCCCGCAGCGGGAGGGAACGAGCAGTACTTC. Residues: CASSPRPAAGGNEQYF.

This chain joins TRBV9 and TRBJ2-5, with D uncertain. Germline values: CDR1 SGDLS, CDR2 YYNGEE. The length of the CDR3 is 15 residues. V was trimmed by 3 bases and J by 7 bases, leaving 19 bases between them. The CDR3 bases are TGTGCCAGCAGCGCACGGCCAGACCCGACTGGGACCCAGTACTTC. It translates to CASSARPDPTGTQYF.

The V and J genes are TRBV6-1 and TRBJ2-1; D unresolved. The CDR3 length is 14 residues. Per germline, CDR1 MNHNS and CDR2 SASEGT. Trimming removed 5 bases at V and 5 bases at J, with 13 bases between. The CDR3 nucleotides are TGTGCCAGCAGTTCCTCCGGGTCCAACAATGAGCAGTTCTTC. Its translation is CASSSSGSNNEQFF.

This sequence joins TRBV7-2 and TRBJ1-5, with TRBD1 as a possible D gene (5 bases). The CDR3 is 13 residues long. Germline CDR1 SGHTA, CDR2 FQGNSA. V was pared by 0 bases and J by 5 bases, with 5 bases between. CDR3 sequence: CASSLAGDQPQHF. CDR3 in DNA: TGTGCCAGCAGCTTAGCAGGGGATCAGCCCCAGCATTTT. The full variable domain, rest sourced from reference TRBV7-2 and TRBJ1-5, is GAGVSQSPSNKVTEKGKDVELRCDPISGHTALYWYRQSLGQGLEFLIYFQGNSAPDKSGLPSDRFSAERTGGSVSTLTIQRTQQEDSAVYLCASSLAGDQPQHFGDGTRLSIL.

This chain connects TRBV10-3 to TRBJ2-7; 7 bases are shared with TRBD1. CDR1 ENHRY and CDR2 SYGVKD come from the germline V gene. This CDR3 comprises 14 residues. V dropped 6 bases and J dropped 0; count of bases not matched to a gene: 5. In nucleotides, the CDR3 is TGTGCCATCAGGGGGGACAGTTTCTCCTACGAGCAGTACTTC. It is translated as CAIRGDSFSYEQYF.

CDR3 amino acids: CAWSRPVQGAPGELFF. The CDR3 DNA is TGTGCCTGGAGCAGACCGGTACAGGGTGCTCCCGGGGAGCTGTTTTTT. The V gene is TRBV30, the J gene TRBJ2-2, with D possibly being TRBD1 (6 bases). Germline CDR1 reads GTSNPN; CDR2 reads SVGIG (reference sequence). V lost 3 bases and J lost 6, with 20 bases in between. This CDR3 comprises 16 residues.

The genes are TRBV6-1 and TRBJ2-5, with 8 bases fitting TRBD2. The CDR3 length is 14 residues. Per the germline V gene, CDR1 is MNHNS and CDR2 is SASEGT. V gave up 4 bases and J gave up 4 bases; unmatched junction bases: 5. CDR3 in amino acids: CASSVPGGTETQYF. CDR3 in DNA: TGTGCCAGCAGTGTGCCGGGAGGGACAGAGACCCAGTACTTC.